Listed below are T cell receptor beta chains from one sample, sequenced in a study of T cells after yellow fever vaccination. One entry per CDR3 protein results from TCRdb running MiXCR on the 5' RACE reads. In the table there are 400,000 to 450,000 distinct CDR3 sequences, about 19% of which are singletons. The sequencing here drew on PBMCs, taken before the yellow fever booster vaccination. These TCRs come from a man between 18 and 35 years old who received the YFV17D yellow fever vaccine. CDR3s include the opening cysteine and the closing phenylalanine or tryptophan. The D gene is left open where the match is weak. Size is stated for part of the rows, as once, few or many counts, or as a class when the clone is expanded.

D gene	V gene	clone size	J gene	CDR3 protein	CDR3 DNA
TRBD1	TRBV12-5	few	TRBJ1-1	CASGPGQGIDTEAFF	TGTGCTAGTGGTCCGGGACAGGGGATAGACACTGAAGCTTTCTTT
.	TRBV3-2	.	TRBJ2-5	CASSPTRRDLETQYF	TGTGCCAGCAGCCCAACGAGGAGGGACCTGGAGACCCAGTACTTC
TRBD1	TRBV29-1	few	TRBJ1-1	CSVRDRGPYTEAFF	TGCAGCGTTAGGGACAGGGGGCCATACACTGAAGCTTTCTTT
.	TRBV24-1	.	TRBJ2-6	CATGASSGANVLTF	TGTGCCACCGGAGCATCCTCTGGGGCCAACGTCCTGACTTTC
.	TRBV7-3	.	TRBJ2-7	CASSLRRGNEQYF	TGTGCCAGCAGCTTAAGGAGGGGGAACGAGCAGTACTTC
TRBD2	TRBV12-3/TRBV12-4	many	TRBJ2-1	CASSPSGNEQFF	TGTGCCAGCAGCCCTAGCGGCAATGAGCAGTTCTTC
.	TRBV5-1	.	TRBJ2-3	CASSLALAVGTQYF	TGCGCCAGCAGCTTGGCCCTTGCTGTGGGTACGCAGTATTTT
TRBD1	TRBV20-1	.	TRBJ2-1	CSARVGTGGDEQFF	TGCAGTGCTAGAGTAGGGACAGGGGGCGATGAGCAGTTCTTC
.	TRBV5-1	.	TRBJ1-3	CASSLDISYSGNTIYF	TGCGCCAGCAGCTTGGACATCTCTTACTCTGGAAACACCATATATTTT
.	TRBV20-1	few	TRBJ2-1	CSAEGLDGTYHNEQFF	TGCAGTGCCGAGGGGCTAGACGGTACCTACCACAATGAGCAGTTCTTC
TRBD1	TRBV28	.	TRBJ1-1	CASSSWTGGYTEAFF	TGTGCCAGCAGTTCCTGGACAGGGGGCTACACTGAAGCTTTCTTT
TRBD1	TRBV29-1	.	TRBJ2-1	CSGSGTGTDEQFF	TGCAGCGGATCCGGGACAGGGACAGATGAGCAGTTCTTC
TRBD2	TRBV20-1	.	TRBJ2-1	CSSGGGYEQFF	TGCAGTAGCGGGGGCGGCTATGAGCAGTTCTTC
TRBD2	TRBV12-3/TRBV12-4	.	TRBJ2-5	CASRNSGGETQYF	TGTGCCAGCAGGAATAGCGGGGGGGAGACCCAGTACTTC
TRBD2	TRBV11-3	.	TRBJ2-1	CASSLGLAGDEQFF	TGTGCCAGCAGCTTAGGACTAGCGGGGGATGAGCAGTTCTTC
.	TRBV18	few	TRBJ1-1	CASSPGQGEAFF	TGTGCCAGCTCACCAGGGCAGGGAGAAGCTTTCTTT
.	TRBV6-5	few	TRBJ1-1	CASSATRGAHAEAFF	TGTGCCAGCAGTGCAACCAGGGGCGCTCACGCTGAAGCTTTCTTT
.	TRBV29-1	.	TRBJ1-5	CSVCNSNQPQHF	TGCAGCGTTTGCAATAGCAATCAGCCCCAGCATTTT
TRBD1	TRBV7-9	.	TRBJ1-4	CASSAGQGQSEKLFF	TGTGCCAGCAGCGCGGGACAGGGCCAGTCCGAAAAACTGTTTTTT
TRBD1	TRBV7-9	.	TRBJ2-2	CASSPGQMNTGELFF	TGTGCCAGCAGCCCGGGACAGATGAACACCGGGGAGCTGTTTTTT
.	TRBV10-3	.	TRBJ1-1	CASSGSGKTEAFF	TGTGCCAGCTCTGGGTCGGGGAAAACTGAAGCTTTCTTT
.	TRBV15	few	TRBJ2-6	CATSRERSSGANVLTF	TGTGCCACCAGCAGAGAGAGGAGCTCTGGGGCCAACGTCCTGACTTTC
.	TRBV4-3	.	TRBJ2-4	CASSQEGGRANIQYF	TGCGCCAGCAGCCAAGAAGGGGGACGCGCAAACATTCAGTACTTC
TRBD1	TRBV27	.	TRBJ2-5	CASKGASNVARETQYF	TGTGCCAGCAAGGGGGCGTCAAATGTAGCGCGTGAGACCCAGTACTTC
TRBD1	TRBV28	.	TRBJ1-6	CASRPTGFNSPLHF	TGTGCCAGCAGACCGACAGGGTTTAATTCACCCCTCCACTTT
.	TRBV3-1	.	TRBJ2-3	CASSPSLVVAQYF	TGTGCCAGCAGCCCTTCACTAGTAGTAGCGCAGTATTTT
.	TRBV4-1	few	TRBJ2-3	CASSLQVSDTQYF	TGCGCCAGCAGCCTACAGGTATCAGATACGCAGTATTTT
TRBD1	TRBV6-5	.	TRBJ1-1	CASSYIPSGGESTEAFF	TGTGCCAGCAGTTACATCCCATCAGGGGGCGAAAGCACTGAAGCTTTCTTT
.	TRBV4-1	few	TRBJ1-1	CASSPLRPGTEAFF	TGCGCCAGCAGCCCCCTTCGGCCGGGGACTGAAGCTTTCTTT
.	TRBV4-3	.	TRBJ1-2	CASSQVGTRNYGYTF	TGCGCCAGCAGCCAAGTGGGGACACGGAACTATGGCTACACCTTC
TRBD1	TRBV3-1	.	TRBJ1-2	CASSHPDRPAGYTF	TGTGCCAGCAGCCATCCGGACAGGCCCGCAGGCTACACCTTC
.	TRBV27	.	TRBJ1-4	CASSLAENEKLFF	TGTGCCAGCAGTTTAGCGGAAAATGAAAAACTGTTTTTT
.	TRBV9	few	TRBJ1-6	CASSAPGSPGNSPLHF	TGTGCCAGCAGCGCCCCAGGTAGCCCAGGGAATTCACCCCTCCACTTT
.	TRBV7-2	many	TRBJ2-7	CASSLSSEQYF	TGTGCCAGCAGCTTATCCAGCGAGCAGTACTTC
.	TRBV19	.	TRBJ2-6	CASSIGTGANVLTF	TGTGCCAGTAGTATCGGAACTGGGGCCAACGTCCTGACTTTC
.	TRBV5-1	.	TRBJ1-2	CASSYTGTDPYGYTF	TGCGCCAGCAGCTACACCGGGACTGACCCTTATGGCTACACCTTC
.	TRBV10-2	.	TRBJ2-7	CASSEGVGARNEQYF	TGCGCCAGCAGTGAGGGGGTGGGGGCGCGAAACGAGCAGTACTTC
TRBD2	TRBV29-1	few	TRBJ2-5	CSVEEGTSIIQETQYF	TGCAGCGTTGAAGAAGGGACTAGCATAATCCAAGAGACCCAGTACTTC
.	TRBV15	few	TRBJ2-5	CATSRESAGETQYF	TGTGCCACCAGCAGAGAGTCGGCAGGGGAGACCCAGTACTTC
.	TRBV4-3	few	TRBJ2-2	CASSHPPELFF	TGCGCCAGCAGCCACCCCCCGGAGCTGTTTTTT
.	TRBV5-1	.	TRBJ2-2	CASSPDGVAGELFF	TGCGCCAGCAGCCCGGACGGGGTAGCCGGGGAGCTGTTTTTT
.	TRBV4-3	.	TRBJ1-4	CASSQDIGAASEKLFF	TGCGCCAGCAGCCAAGATATCGGGGCTGCGAGTGAAAAACTGTTTTTT
.	TRBV20-1	.	TRBJ2-3	CSAPNDAGLSQYF	TGCAGTGCTCCAAACGACGCCGGACTATCGCAGTATTTT
.	TRBV29-1	few	TRBJ1-1	CSVEKRQLNTEAFF	TGCAGCGTTGAAAAGAGACAGCTGAACACTGAAGCTTTCTTT
TRBD2	TRBV20-1	few	TRBJ2-3	CSARPLGLAGDTQYF	TGCAGTGCTAGACCCCTGGGACTAGCCGGAGATACGCAGTATTTT
TRBD1	TRBV6-5	few	TRBJ1-1	CASRRQGARTEAFF	TGTGCCAGCAGGAGACAGGGGGCGCGTACTGAAGCTTTCTTT
.	TRBV4-3	.	TRBJ2-3	CASSQVRGRALGTDTQYF	TGCGCCAGCAGCCAAGTCAGGGGCAGGGCGTTGGGCACAGATACGCAGTATTTT
.	TRBV4-3	few	TRBJ2-5	CASSQGSETQYF	TGCGCCAGCAGCCAAGGTAGCGAGACCCAGTACTTC
TRBD1	TRBV2	few	TRBJ2-3	CASSLDRVADTQYF	TGTGCCAGCAGCTTGGACAGGGTAGCAGATACGCAGTATTTT
.	TRBV15	few	TRBJ1-5	CATSRGTIYQPQHF	TGTGCCACCAGCAGAGGCACCATTTATCAGCCCCAGCATTTT
TRBD2	TRBV7-6	few	TRBJ2-1	CASSSTQLAGGHNEQFF	TGTGCCAGCAGCTCCACCCAACTAGCGGGGGGGCATAATGAGCAGTTCTTC
.	TRBV20-1	few	TRBJ1-1	CSARLLYGAFF	TGCAGTGCTAGACTGCTTTACGGAGCTTTCTTT
TRBD2	TRBV7-2	once	TRBJ2-2	CASSLLSGANTGELFF	TGTGCCAGCAGCTTACTTAGCGGGGCGAACACCGGGGAGCTGTTTTTT